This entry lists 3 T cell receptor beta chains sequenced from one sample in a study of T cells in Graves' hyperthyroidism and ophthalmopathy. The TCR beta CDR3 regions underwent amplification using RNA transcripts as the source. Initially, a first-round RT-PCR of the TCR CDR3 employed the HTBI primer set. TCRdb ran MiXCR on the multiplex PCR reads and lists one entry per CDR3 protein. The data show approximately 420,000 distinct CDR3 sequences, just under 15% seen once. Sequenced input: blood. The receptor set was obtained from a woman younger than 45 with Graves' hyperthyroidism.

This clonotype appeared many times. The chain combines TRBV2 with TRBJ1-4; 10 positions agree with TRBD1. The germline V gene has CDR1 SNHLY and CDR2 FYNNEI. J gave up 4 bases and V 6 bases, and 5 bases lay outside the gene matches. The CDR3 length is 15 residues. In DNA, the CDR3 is TGTGCCAGCAGGGACAGGGGGAGGAGTAATGAAAAACTGTTTTTT. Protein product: CASRDRGRSNEKLFF.

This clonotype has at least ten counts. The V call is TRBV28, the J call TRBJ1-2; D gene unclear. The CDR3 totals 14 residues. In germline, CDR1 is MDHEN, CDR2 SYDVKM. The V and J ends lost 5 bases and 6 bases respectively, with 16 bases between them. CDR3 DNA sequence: TGTGCCAGCAGTGTAGCCCCAGGCGGCGATGGCTACACCTTC. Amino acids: CASSVAPGGDGYTF.

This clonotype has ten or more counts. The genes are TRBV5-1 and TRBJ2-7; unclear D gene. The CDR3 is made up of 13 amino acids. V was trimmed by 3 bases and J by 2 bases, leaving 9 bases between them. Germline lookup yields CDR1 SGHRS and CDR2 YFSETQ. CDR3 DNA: TGCGCCAGCAGCTCCCAGGTGGCCTACGAGCAGTACTTC. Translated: CASSSQVAYEQYF.